Below, 9 T cell receptor beta chains from the same sample are listed, as sequenced in a study of shared clonotypes between healthy human individuals (dated by TCRdb to the early 2020s). The library relied on the immunoSEQ multiplex PCR assay. TCRdb limited this immuneACCESS table to in-frame rearrangements with V and J called. A share of clones is missing; checked studies link under half to unresolved V genes, and the rest is unexplained. The sample table contains roughly 2 million clones; only one count was recorded for nearly 97% of them. The ten largest clonotypes hold 0.1% to 0.15% of the sample. Input material: naive CD4+ T cells sorted from blood. The cell subset or site label for this specimen denotes: CD45RA+ positively selected. The receptor source for this set is a man between 18 and 35 years old in good health.

This clone was seen a single time. V is TRBV30 and J is TRBJ2-2, with D uncertain. The ends were cut back, 0 bases at V and 4 bases at J, with 6 bases in the middle. This CDR3 spans 13 amino acids. In germline, CDR1 is GTSNPN, CDR2 SVGIG (reference sequence). The CDR3 nucleotides read TGTGCCTGGAGTGTGGATGTCACCGGGGAGCTGTTTTTT. This codes for CAWSVDVTGELFF.

Turning to this clone: The identical CDR3 is also encoded by other nucleotide sequences in the sample. V gene TRBV30 combines with J gene TRBJ1-2; perhaps TRBD1 as D (5 bases). Germline CDR1 GTSNPN, CDR2 SVGIG (reference sequence). The V gene lost 1 base and the J gene lost 8 bases, with 8 bases spanning the gap. This CDR3 contains 11 residues. The CDR3 sequence: CAWSAEGGYTF. CDR3 coding DNA: TGTGCCTGGAGTGCGGAGGGGGGCTACACCTTC.

The chain carries TRBV6-5 and TRBJ1-4; 7 nucleotides align to TRBD1. CDR3 length: 16 amino acids. V gave up 4 bases and J gave up 8 bases; unmatched junction bases: 13. Per the germline V gene, CDR1 is MNHEY and CDR2 is SVGAGI. This CDR3 is CASSFNRQGGKEKLFF. CDR3 nucleotide sequence: TGTGCCAGCAGTTTCAATCGACAGGGCGGGAAGGAAAAACTGTTTTTT.

V and J are TRBV18 and TRBJ2-2, with D possibly called TRBD1 or TRBD2 (5 bases each). V was cut by 5 bases and J by 7 bases, with 11 bases left in between. The length of the CDR3 is 13 residues. Germline CDR1 is KGHSH and CDR2 is LQKENI. The CDR3 DNA is TGTGCCAGCTCAGCCGGGACGAACGGGGAGCTGTTTTTT. It encodes CASSAGTNGELFF.

On this clone itself: At the DNA level, this CDR3 is encoded by other sequences in the same sample as well. The chain uses TRBV6-5 and TRBJ1-2, with unresolved D. Germline V gene data show CDR1 as MNHEY and CDR2 as SVGAGI. The CDR3 is made up of 13 amino acids. V was pared by 5 bases and J by 2 bases, with 9 bases between. CDR3 protein: CASSPGRNYGYTF. CDR3 coding DNA: TGTGCCAGCAGTCCCGGACGGAACTATGGCTACACCTTC.

CDR3 coding DNA: TGTGCCAGCGAAGCGGGACTAGCGGGATACGAGCAGTACTTC. Amino acids: CASEAGLAGYEQYF. The V gene is TRBV2, the J gene TRBJ2-7; 13 bases are a match to TRBD2. The CDR3 length is 14 residues. After removal of 8 bases from V and 4 bases from J, the junction contained 5 bases not matched to a gene. Germline assignment: CDR1 SNHLY and CDR2 FYNNEI.

Only one count was recorded for this clone. The sample contains more than one DNA sequence encoding this CDR3. The chain recombines TRBV5-1 with TRBJ1-3; D is unresolved. Looked up from germline, CDR1 is SGHRS and CDR2 is YFSETQ. The V gene lost 4 bases and the J gene lost 0 bases, with 8 bases spanning the gap. The CDR3 length is 14 residues. CDR3 residues: CASSGDFSGNTIYF. Here the CDR3 DNA reads TGCGCCAGCAGCGGTGACTTCTCTGGAAACACCATATATTTT.

This clone appeared a single time. The CDR3 coding sequence is TGCGCCAGCAGCCAGGCAGTGCCCCATGGTAATTCACCCCTCCACTTT. This translates into CASSQAVPHGNSPLHF. The chain employs TRBV4-1 and TRBJ1-6, with no clear D. The CDR3 has 16 amino acids. V shed 3 bases and J shed 6 bases, with 15 bases lying between them. Germline V gives CDR1 MGHRA, CDR2 YSYEKL.

V and J are TRBV14 and TRBJ2-7; tentative D call: TRBD2 (6 bases). Trimming shortened V by 4 bases and J by 3 bases, and 13 bases separated the two germline ends. The CDR3 is 14 amino acids. CDR1 is SGHDN, CDR2 FVKESK, per germline. Written as DNA, the CDR3 is TGTGCCAGCAGCCGAGGAGGGCCGAACTACGAGCAGTACTTC. This sequence encodes CASSRGGPNYEQYF.